Each of the 21 T cell receptor beta chains below was sequenced from the same sample in a study of blood T cell repertoires in COVID-19. Data came from immunoSEQ multiplex PCR; TCRdb stores just in-frame clones and leaves some out. The table lists a few hundred thousand clones, about 91% of them singletons. Material: peripheral blood. Receptors originate from a woman in her forties or fifties with COVID-19, enrolled during active disease.

The chain recombines TRBV7-3 with TRBJ2-1; D unresolved. The germline CDR1 and CDR2 sequences are SGHTA and FQGTGA. V lost 5 bases and J 0 bases, leaving 14 bases between the germline ends. The CDR3 runs to 16 residues. CDR3 sequence (DNA): TGTGCCAGCAGCACGCTGACTCAGAGCTCCTACAATGAGCAGTTCTTC. It encodes CASSTLTQSSYNEQFF.

V is TRBV27 and J is TRBJ2-2, with 8 nucleotides matching TRBD2. V gave up 6 bases and J gave up 1 base; unmatched junction bases: 10. CDR1 is MNHEY and CDR2 is SMNVEV in the germline V gene (reference sequence). The length of the CDR3 is 17 residues. This chain's CDR3 is CASSTSKSGGNTGELFF. The DNA of the CDR3 is TGTGCCAGCAGCACCTCAAAAAGCGGGGGGAACACCGGGGAGCTGTTTTTT.

This chain links TRBV13 with TRBJ2-1, with a weak D call TRBD2 (7 bases). The CDR3 sequence is 15 residues long. The germline gives CDR1 PRHDT, CDR2 FYEKMQ (reference sequence). The V and J ends lost 3 bases and 3 bases respectively, with 12 bases between them. In DNA, the CDR3 is TGTGCCAGCAGCTTCGAGGGGGGGCTCTACAATGAGCAGTTCTTC. Its translation: CASSFEGGLYNEQFF.

The chain couples TRBV5-4 to TRBJ1-6; no clear D gene. Germline CDR1 reads SGHNT; CDR2 reads YYREEE (reference sequence). Trimming removed 2 bases at V and 8 bases at J, with 11 bases between. The CDR3 runs to 14 residues. The CDR3 reads CASSFEDSYSPLHF. The DNA of the CDR3 is TGTGCCAGCAGCTTCGAAGATAGCTATTCACCCCTCCACTTT. Looking up the rest from reference TRBV5-4 and TRBJ1-6 gives the full variable domain: ETGVTQSPTHLIKTRGQQVTLRCSSQSGHNTVSWYQQALGQGPQFIFQYYREEENGRGNFPPRFSGLQFPNYSSELNVNALELDDSALYLCASSFEDSYSPLHFGNGTRLTVT.

As for this clone: Other DNA sequences from this sample encode an identical CDR3 as well. The rearrangement links TRBV5-1 to TRBJ2-3; the match to TRBD1 covers 7 bases. There are 14 residues in the CDR3. Germline V gene lookup returns CDR1 SGHRS and CDR2 YFSETQ. Germline trimming cut 4 bases from V and 1 base from J; bases unmatched to any gene: 3. CDR3: CASSPGQGTDTQYF. DNA of the CDR3: TGCGCCAGCAGCCCCGGACAGGGCACAGATACGCAGTATTTT.

The V and J genes are TRBV6-6 and TRBJ1-2; D may be TRBD1 (5 bases). CDR1 and CDR2 (germline): MNHNY, SVGAGI (reference sequence). The CDR3 runs to 11 residues. The V end lost 11 bases, the J end lost 2 bases, and 9 bases lay between the germline ends. CDR3 in amino acids: CAGRGNYGYTF. CDR3 DNA sequence: TGTGCCGGAAGGGGAAACTATGGCTACACCTTC.

The rearrangement uses TRBV9 and TRBJ2-7; D might be TRBD2 (6 bases). The CDR3 has 14 residues. Germline CDR1 SGDLS, CDR2 YYNGEE. The V gene lost 0 bases and the J gene lost 1 base, with 8 bases spanning the gap. CDR3 nucleotides: TGTGCCAGCAGCGTAGGGGACTCTTCCTACGAGCAGTACTTC. Amino acid sequence: CASSVGDSSYEQYF.

This chain uses TRBV29-1 with TRBJ1-2; no firm D call. The CDR3 sequence is 14 residues long. V was shortened by 3 bases and J by 0 bases, with 11 bases between the two germline ends. Germline values: CDR1 SQVTM, CDR2 ANQGSEA. This CDR3 is CSVDSDFTNYGYTF. The DNA for the CDR3 is TGCAGCGTTGATTCGGACTTCACTAACTATGGCTACACCTTC.

This clone has just one count. The rearrangement links TRBV27 to TRBJ2-4; possible D gene TRBD2, 6 bases. The CDR3 runs to 12 residues. Between the trimmed V and J ends, which lost 8 bases and 7 bases, there was a span of 12 bases. CDR1 MNHEY and CDR2 SMNVEV come from the germline V gene (reference sequence). CDR3 DNA: TGTGCCAGCGGTGGGGGGAACAACATTCAGTACTTC. Its protein product is CASGGGNNIQYF.

This clone appeared once. Different DNA sequences within this sample yield the same CDR3. The chain joins TRBV2 to TRBJ2-5; TRBD1 is a possible D gene (5 bases). The CDR3 contains 13 residues. Germline V gene sequence: CDR1 SNHLY, CDR2 FYNNEI. V shed 5 bases and J shed 2 bases, with 9 bases lying between them. The CDR3 is CASSSDSQETQYF. CDR3 bases: TGTGCCAGCAGTAGCGACAGTCAAGAGACCCAGTACTTC.

The rearrangement uses TRBV11-3 and TRBJ1-1; D is unresolved. The CDR3 runs 14 residues. The V gene's germline CDR1 is SGHNT and CDR2 YENEEA. V shed 2 bases and J shed 1 base, with 8 bases lying between them. The CDR3 DNA sequence: TGTGCCAGCAGCTTATTTTTCGGGAACACTGAAGCTTTCTTT. Its translation is CASSLFFGNTEAFF. Full variable domain (outside the CDR3, taken from reference TRBV11-3 and TRBJ1-1): EAGVVQSPRYKIIEKKQPVAFWCNPISGHNTLYWYLQNLGQGPELLIRYENEEAVDDSQLPKDRFSAERLKGVDSTLKIQPAELGDSAVYLCASSLFFGNTEAFFGQGTRLTVV.

The chain couples TRBV7-2 to TRBJ1-2, with a possible D match to TRBD1 (6 bases). Trimming removed 5 bases at V and 0 bases at J, with 16 bases between. The CDR3 has 16 amino acids. Germline V gene data show CDR1 as SGHTA and CDR2 as FQGNSA. The CDR3 loop reads CASSPETGGSNYGYTF. Written as DNA, the CDR3 is TGTGCCAGCAGCCCGGAGACAGGCGGCTCTAACTATGGCTACACCTTC. Filled out from reference TRBV7-2 and TRBJ1-2, the complete variable domain reads GAGVSQSPSNKVTEKGKDVELRCDPISGHTALYWYRQSLGQGLEFLIYFQGNSAPDKSGLPSDRFSAERTGGSVSTLTIQRTQQEDSAVYLCASSPETGGSNYGYTFGSGTRLTVV.

CDR3 residues: CASSLGSGNVNTEAFF. CDR3 bases: TGCGCCAGCAGCTTGGGGTCGGGGAACGTGAACACTGAAGCTTTCTTT. This rearrangement joins TRBV5-1 to TRBJ1-1; D is undetermined. V lost 0 bases to trimming and J lost 0 bases, with 12 bases between them. Per the germline V gene, CDR1 is SGHRS and CDR2 is YFSETQ. CDR3 length: 16 residues.

The chain carries TRBV20-1 and TRBJ2-1, with TRBD2 identical over 9 bases. Germline CDR1 reads DFQATT; CDR2 reads SNEGSKA (reference sequence). V was pared by 3 bases and J by 10 bases, with 4 bases of the junction left unmatched. CDR3 length: 12 amino acids. The CDR3 sequence is CSASAGGREQFF. The CDR3, as DNA: TGCAGTGCTAGTGCGGGGGGGCGAGAGCAGTTCTTC.

A remark on this clone: Other DNA sequences in this specimen translate into the identical CDR3. The V and J genes are TRBV28 and TRBJ2-7; 9 nucleotides agree with TRBD2. The CDR3 totals 14 residues. Germline V gene sequence: CDR1 MDHEN, CDR2 SYDVKM. V was pared by 5 bases and J by 4 bases, with 6 bases of the junction left unmatched. The CDR3 spells CASSPPGLAYEQYF. CDR3 DNA sequence: TGTGCCAGCAGTCCACCGGGACTAGCTTACGAGCAGTACTTC. The full variable domain, completed using reference TRBV28 and TRBJ2-7, is DVKVTQSSRYLVKRTGEKVFLECVQDMDHENMFWYRQDPGLGLRLIYFSYDVKMKEKGDIPEGYSVSREKKERFSLILESASTNQTSMYLCASSPPGLAYEQYFGPGTRLTVT.

This clone was seen just once. The CDR3 spells CASSLTGDNSGANVLTF. The CDR3, as DNA: TGTGCCAGCAGTCTAACAGGGGATAACTCTGGGGCCAACGTCCTGACTTTC. V gene TRBV6-4 combines with J gene TRBJ2-6; TRBD1 aligns across 7 bases. Unmatched junction bases numbered 7, after V lost 5 bases and J lost 0 bases. The CDR3 is 17 residues long. The germline gives CDR1 MRHNA, CDR2 SNTAGT.

V and J are TRBV29-1 and TRBJ2-7; 8 positions match TRBD1. CDR3 size: 12 residues. CDR1 and CDR2 from the germline V gene are SQVTM and ANQGSEA. V lost 3 bases to trimming and J lost 5 bases; unmatched junction nucleotides: 3. CDR3 loop: CSVEAGGNEQYF. CDR3 in DNA: TGCAGCGTTGAGGCAGGGGGCAACGAGCAGTACTTC.

This chain connects TRBV5-1 to TRBJ1-2; no clear D. The CDR3 has 12 amino acids. Trimming stripped 0 bases from V and 8 bases from J, with 8 bases between. Germline loops: CDR1 SGHRS, CDR2 YFSETQ. CDR3 in amino acids: CASSLVGSGYTF. As DNA, the CDR3 is TGCGCCAGCAGCTTGGTAGGGAGCGGCTACACCTTC.

The rearrangement joins TRBV24-1 to TRBJ2-2, with a weak D call TRBD1 (5 bases). The CDR3 has 13 residues. The V end lost 12 bases, the J end lost 7 bases, and 17 bases lay between the germline ends. Germline lookup yields CDR1 KGHDR and CDR2 SFDVKD. The CDR3 bases are TGTGCCTCAAGGGGCAGGGAAGACGGGGAGCTGTTTTTT. Translating gives CASRGREDGELFF.

The V and J genes are TRBV12-3 or TRBV12-4 and TRBJ1-3; D unresolved. The CDR3 is 13 amino acids. Trimming took 3 bases from V and 4 from J, leaving 7 bases between them. The CDR3, as DNA: TGTGCCAGCAGTTTTTTAACAGGAAACACCATATATTTT. The encoded protein is CASSFLTGNTIYF.

V is TRBV5-1 and J is TRBJ1-1, with D uncertain. This CDR3 spans 13 amino acids. Germline V gives CDR1 SGHRS, CDR2 YFSETQ. Between the trimmed V and J ends, which lost 4 bases and 4 bases, there was a span of 11 bases. Here the CDR3 reads CASSLLEGTEAFF. In DNA, the CDR3 is TGCGCCAGCAGCCTCCTCGAGGGCACTGAAGCTTTCTTT.